Following are 23 T cell receptor beta chains from one sample sequenced in a study of blood T cell repertoires in COVID-19. The assay was immunoSEQ multiplex PCR, and TCRdb's table has in-frame clones only and misses some. This table has about 150,000 clones, about 86% appearing once. Material: PBMCs or T cells enriched from blood (not recorded which). The source is a man aged 50 or older who had recovered from COVID-19.

The chain employs TRBV28 and TRBJ1-4; D may be TRBD1 (5 bases). Per germline, CDR1 MDHEN and CDR2 SYDVKM. The CDR3 has 13 residues. Trimming pared 6 bases from V and 4 bases from J, leaving 9 bases between. This CDR3 reads CASSQGFNEKLFF. The CDR3 DNA reads TGTGCCAGCAGCCAGGGTTTTAATGAAAAACTGTTTTTT.

CDR3 bases: TGTGCCAGCAGTAGGGACAGGGAAGCTAATGAAAAACTGTTTTTT. Amino acid sequence: CASSRDREANEKLFF. The chain combines TRBV2 with TRBJ1-4; TRBD1 matches at 9 bases. The CDR3 runs 15 residues. Germline-derived CDR1 and CDR2 are SNHLY and FYNNEI. V shed 5 bases, J shed 3 bases, and the junction held 4 bases outside the gene matches.

The chain couples TRBV27 to TRBJ1-2; TRBD1 matches 7 bases. Germline CDR1 and CDR2: MNHEY and SMNVEV (reference sequence). Trimming cost V 5 bases and J 4 bases; bases outside gene matches: 7. This CDR3 is 14 amino acids long. This CDR3 reads CASSRQGLGYGYTF. CDR3 DNA sequence: TGTGCCAGCAGTCGACAGGGTTTAGGCTATGGCTACACCTTC.

The V gene is TRBV24-1, the J gene TRBJ1-2; no firm D call. This CDR3 has 15 residues. V lost 5 bases and J 0 bases, leaving 12 bases between the germline ends. Germline V CDR1 and CDR2: KGHDR, SFDVKD. CDR3 amino acids: CATSVCTQANYGYTF. The DNA for the CDR3 is TGTGCCACCAGTGTATGCACACAAGCTAACTATGGCTACACCTTC.

The genes are TRBV6-5 and TRBJ1-2; TRBD1 agrees at 8 bases. V lost 4 bases to trimming and J lost 2 bases; unmatched junction nucleotides: 3. The CDR3 length is 14 residues. The germline gives CDR1 MNHEY, CDR2 SVGAGI. CDR3 in amino acids: CASSSDRANYGYTF. CDR3 DNA: TGTGCCAGCAGTTCGGACAGGGCCAACTATGGCTACACCTTC.

The chain links TRBV4-1 to TRBJ2-7; D is ambiguous. V gave up 1 base and J gave up 2 bases, with 6 bases separating them. The CDR3 totals 13 residues. Germline V gives CDR1 MGHRA, CDR2 YSYEKL. CDR3: CASSQVYTYEQYF. The CDR3 bases are TGCGCCAGCAGCCAAGTATACACCTACGAGCAGTACTTC.

The chain employs TRBV6-2 or TRBV6-3 and TRBJ2-7, with D perhaps matching TRBD1 (5 bases). Trimming stripped 2 bases from V and 4 bases from J, with 12 bases between. This CDR3 region has 14 residues. Looked up from germline, CDR1 is MNHEY and CDR2 is SVGEGT. CDR3 DNA sequence: TGTGCCAGCAGTTACGCGGACACTCGGTACGAGCAGTACTTC. Its protein product is CASSYADTRYEQYF.

Only one count was recorded for this clone. The chain uses TRBV5-4 and TRBJ1-2; TRBD1 aligns across 8 bases. CDR1 and CDR2 (germline): SGHNT, YYREEE (reference sequence). This CDR3 is built from 12 residues. V lost 6 bases, J lost 8 bases, and 6 bases stayed unmatched. The CDR3 here is CASTATGVGYTF. The CDR3 DNA reads TGTGCCAGCACCGCGACAGGGGTCGGCTACACCTTC.

This sequence joins TRBV19 and TRBJ2-7; 12 bases line up with TRBD2. The CDR3 sequence is 16 residues long. V lost 4 bases and J lost 2; bases outside the gene matches: 6. CDR1 LNHDA and CDR2 SQIVND come from the germline V gene (reference sequence). CDR3 sequence: CASSRQSSGGAYEQYF. DNA for the CDR3: TGTGCCAGTAGTAGACAATCTAGCGGGGGGGCCTACGAGCAGTACTTC.

V usage is TRBV19 and J usage is TRBJ2-3; D perhaps matches TRBD1 (7 bases). V was cut by 2 bases and J by 4 bases, with 25 bases left in between. The germline V gene has CDR1 LNHDA and CDR2 SQIVND (reference sequence). This CDR3 region has 19 residues. The CDR3 sequence is CASSIPGRQGPPGADTQYF. In nucleotides, the CDR3 is TGTGCCAGTAGTATACCGGGCCGACAGGGTCCACCGGGGGCAGATACGCAGTATTTT.

V is TRBV24-1 and J is TRBJ2-1, with 7 nucleotides matching TRBD1. Trimming cost V 4 bases and J 2 bases; bases outside gene matches: 7. The CDR3 consists of 16 residues. CDR1 is KGHDR and CDR2 is SFDVKD in the germline V gene. CDR3 residues: CATSESTGATYNEQFF. CDR3 nucleotides: TGTGCCACCAGTGAATCTACAGGGGCAACCTACAATGAGCAGTTCTTC.

In its sample, this clone was seen a few times. This sequence joins TRBV5-1 and TRBJ1-1; 9 bases are a match to TRBD1. The CDR3 is 14 amino acids. Germline assignment: CDR1 SGHRS and CDR2 YFSETQ. V was clipped by 4 bases and J by 4 bases; unmatched bases: 5. CDR3 bases: TGCGCCAGCAGCATCGGACAGGGGACCACTGAAGCTTTCTTT. Amino acids: CASSIGQGTTEAFF. Full variable domain (rest looked up from reference TRBV5-1 and TRBJ1-1): KAGVTQTPRYLIKTRGQQVTLSCSPISGHRSVSWYQQTPGQGLQFLFEYFSETQRNKGNFPGRFSGRQFSNSRSEMNVSTLELGDSALYLCASSIGQGTTEAFFGQGTRLTVV.

The chain combines TRBV2 with TRBJ2-7; the D is unclear. The CDR3 consists of 12 residues. The ends were cut back, 7 bases at V and 0 bases at J, with 7 bases in the middle. Germline V gene data show CDR1 as SNHLY and CDR2 as FYNNEI. CDR3 DNA sequence: TGTGCCAGCAAGATTAGCTCCTACGAGCAGTACTTC. Amino acids: CASKISSYEQYF.

This clone was seen more than once but under ten times. This rearrangement joins TRBV15 to TRBJ1-5, with 11 bases matching TRBD1. V lost 0 bases and J lost 6; bases outside the gene matches: 4. Germline V lookup: CDR1 LNHNV, CDR2 YYDKDF (reference sequence). The CDR3 spans 16 residues. DNA of the CDR3: TGTGCCACCAGCAGAGATGGACAGGGGGCTTTTCAGCCCCAGCATTTT. Amino acid sequence: CATSRDGQGAFQPQHF. The whole variable domain, remainder taken from reference TRBV15 and TRBJ1-5, is DAMVIQNPRYQVTQFGKPVTLSCSQTLNHNVMYWYQQKSSQAPKLLFHYYDKDFNNEADTPDNFQSRRPNTSFCFLDIRSPGLGDTAMYLCATSRDGQGAFQPQHFGDGTRLSIL.

The rearrangement links TRBV7-9 to TRBJ1-1; D remains unclear. The V and J ends lost 3 bases and 4 bases respectively, with 9 bases between them. This CDR3 has 13 amino acids. Per germline, CDR1 SEHNR and CDR2 FQNEAQ (reference sequence). CDR3 bases: TGTGCCAGCAGCTTTGGGGAGGGCACTGAAGCTTTCTTT. Translated, it gives CASSFGEGTEAFF.

On this clone itself: An end of the junction differs from the germline gene, which may be a read error. This sequence joins TRBV20-1 and TRBJ1-1; TRBD1 is a possible D gene (5 bases). The CDR3 sequence is 11 residues long. Per germline, CDR1 DFQATT and CDR2 SNEGSKA (reference sequence). CDR3 sequence: CSARVREGFLF. CDR3 sequence (DNA): TGCAGTGCTAGAGTCAGGGAGGGTTTCCTCTTT.

In this sample, this clone turned up once. The V gene is TRBV30, the J gene TRBJ2-3; tentative D call: TRBD1 (6 bases). Germline V lookup: CDR1 GTSNPN, CDR2 SVGIG (reference sequence). V gave up 2 bases and J gave up 13 bases, with 13 bases separating them. The CDR3 totals 11 residues. The CDR3 bases are TGTGCCTGGAGTCTACAGGGCGATGAGTATTTT. Its translation: CAWSLQGDEYF.

This clone was counted once. The chain recombines TRBV19 with TRBJ1-1, with D possibly being TRBD1 (5 bases). CDR1 LNHDA and CDR2 SQIVND come from the germline V gene (reference sequence). Between the trimmed V and J ends, which lost 9 bases and 2 bases, there was a span of 22 bases. This CDR3 contains 16 residues. The CDR3 nucleotides read TGTGCCAGCCGTATCGGGGGAGGGGCTCGAAACACTGAAGCTTTCTTT. This codes for CASRIGGGARNTEAFF.

The chain couples TRBV5-1 to TRBJ2-1; TRBD2 matches at 13 bases. CDR3 length: 16 residues. With V trimmed by 4 bases and J by 9 bases, 10 bases remained unmatched. Germline V gives CDR1 SGHRS, CDR2 YFSETQ. This CDR3 reads CASSKWAGLAGAEQFF. The DNA for the CDR3 is TGCGCCAGCAGCAAATGGGCCGGACTAGCGGGGGCTGAGCAGTTCTTC. Complete variable domain (other parts from reference TRBV5-1 and TRBJ2-1): KAGVTQTPRYLIKTRGQQVTLSCSPISGHRSVSWYQQTPGQGLQFLFEYFSETQRNKGNFPGRFSGRQFSNSRSEMNVSTLELGDSALYLCASSKWAGLAGAEQFFGPGTRLTVL.

V gene TRBV5-8 combines with J gene TRBJ1-5; D unresolved. Trimming removed 0 bases from V and 4 bases from J, with 11 bases in between. The CDR3 contains 15 residues. Germline CDR1 and CDR2: SGHTS and YDEGEE. CDR3 bases: TGTGCCAGCAGCTTGGGTGGACGGGAAAATCAGCCCCAGCATTTT. Translated: CASSLGGRENQPQHF.

The chain has TRBV5-1 and TRBJ1-1; 11 bases map to TRBD1. This CDR3 contains 15 residues. V shed 4 bases and J 8 bases; nucleotides not matched to a gene: 10. The germline V gene has CDR1 SGHRS and CDR2 YFSETQ. The CDR3 DNA sequence: TGCGCCAGCAGCCATAGGACAGGGGGCGTTAGGGAAGCTTTCTTT. Translation gives CASSHRTGGVREAFF. The full variable domain, rest sourced from reference TRBV5-1 and TRBJ1-1, is KAGVTQTPRYLIKTRGQQVTLSCSPISGHRSVSWYQQTPGQGLQFLFEYFSETQRNKGNFPGRFSGRQFSNSRSEMNVSTLELGDSALYLCASSHRTGGVREAFFGQGTRLTVV.

This chain joins TRBV19 and TRBJ1-2, with D tentatively TRBD1 (5 bases). This CDR3 is 12 amino acids long. The V gene lost 8 bases and the J gene lost 7 bases, with 14 bases spanning the gap. The germline V gene has CDR1 LNHDA and CDR2 SQIVND (reference sequence). Here the CDR3 DNA reads TGTGCCAGTCGGACACTCGCCCGTGGCTACACCTTC. Protein: CASRTLARGYTF.

The chain links TRBV13 to TRBJ1-2; TRBD1 agrees at 10 bases. Losses at the gene ends were 5 bases for V and 5 bases for J; bases not matched to a gene: 8. CDR1 and CDR2 (germline): PRHDT, FYEKMQ (reference sequence). This CDR3 has 15 residues. As DNA, the CDR3 is TGTGCCAGCAGCCAGACAGGGGGCTCATGGTATGGCTACACCTTC. Its translation: CASSQTGGSWYGYTF.